The TCR beta chain under discussion was sequenced for a study of graft-versus-host responses after intestinal transplantation. The wider study: Tacrolimus plus steroids were given to all recipients for around three years, preceded by anti-thymocyte globulin induction. General study points: The presence of high graft-versus-host to host-versus-graft clonal ratios in allografts characterized patients with graft-donor T cell macrochimerism. Recipient marrow harbored GvH clones, some of which surfaced first in ileum or blood. Association was observed between peak circulating GvH clone levels and early post-transplant HvG declines.

Of note for this clone: Its antigen is undetermined.

V was shortened by 5 bases and J by 2 bases, with 6 bases between the two germline ends. Germline V gene data show CDR1 as SGHTA and CDR2 as FQGTGA. This CDR3 contains 13 residues. Assay: immunoSEQ multiplex PCR; the TCRdb copy retains only in-frame clones and omits some. Of around 29,000 clones listed, about 85% are singletons. This receptor was taken from a human patient who received an intestinal transplant, so some T cells may come from the graft donor. V gene TRBV7-3 combines with J gene TRBJ2-2; D unresolved. The specimen comprised PBMCs, sampled about 450 days after intestinal transplantation. This CDR3 is CASSPLNTGELFF. For the CDR3, the DNA is TGTGCCAGCAGCCCGTTAAACACCGGGGAGCTGTTTTTT.